The present T cell receptor beta chain was sequenced within a study of blood T cell repertoires in COVID-19. Germline V gene lookup returns CDR1 SGHRS and CDR2 YFSETQ. The CDR3 length is 15 residues. Trimming took 4 bases from V and 4 from J; bases not matched to a gene: 10. The table came from immunoSEQ multiplex PCR; TCRdb's copy has only in-frame clones and leaves some out. Found here are 80,000 to 90,000 clones, roughly 84% of them singletons; the top ten hold 2.5% to 3.5%. This clonotype was sampled from a woman of 80 years or more with COVID-19, enrolled during active disease. The gene calls are TRBV5-1 and TRBJ2-7; 8 bases are shared with TRBD2. Sequenced input: peripheral blood. CDR3 DNA sequence: TGCGCCAGCAGCAAGCTAGCGGGTGGAGGATACGAGCAGTACTTC. Translating gives CASSKLAGGGYEQYF.